The table lists the clone carrying this T cell receptor beta chain with a few counts. V dropped 2 bases and J dropped 4 bases, with 5 bases sitting between them. The CDR3 loop spans 13 amino acids. Per the germline V gene, CDR1 is SGHDN and CDR2 is FVKESK. The TCRbeta library was prepared with unique molecular identifiers. TCRdb analysed the PCR reads with MiXCR anew, one entry per CDR3 protein. The repertoire holds about 540,000 distinct CDR3 sequences, roughly 18% seen once, with 2.5% to 3.5% in the top ten. The data originate from a study of T-cell reconstitution after alpha-beta-depleted transplantation in children.

The chain uses TRBV14 and TRBJ2-2; no definite D call. The sample in question was PBMCs from the stem cell graft donor, obtained from the stem cell graft. The receptor was isolated from a human donor who donated a stem cell graft to a child with acute lymphoblastic leukemia. The CDR3 is CASSQFVTGELFF. CDR3 coding DNA: TGTGCCAGCAGCCAATTCGTCACCGGGGAGCTGTTTTTT.